This T cell receptor (beta chain) came from a study of CD8 T cells in Susac syndrome. Patients with Susac syndrome fulfilled recently defined diagnostic criteria for definite or probable disease. About this clonotype: Its antigen is not known.

There are 15 residues in the CDR3. Between the trimmed V and J ends, which lost 0 bases and 2 bases, there was a span of 10 bases. Per the germline V gene, CDR1 is MGHRA and CDR2 is YSYEKL. Study results and limitations: Total CD8+ and CD8+ TEMRA repertoires contained 15 to 20 and five Susac-specific public clones, respectively.

Random-hexamer reverse transcription was applied to roughly 0.5 to 1 ug RNA. From the immunoSEQ multiplex PCR reads, TCRdb called clonotypes with MiXCR, one entry per CDR3 protein. The sample lists roughly 130,000 distinct CDR3 sequences; roughly 94% were seen once. The source of this sequence is a human donor with Susac syndrome. The chain joins TRBV4-1 to TRBJ2-5; D gene uncertain. The sample taken for sequencing was CD8+ T cells from PBMCs. DNA of the CDR3: TGCGCCAGCAGCCAAGAACCCGAGAGGCAAGAGACCCAGTACTTC. Protein: CASSQEPERQETQYF.